The entry below describes one T cell receptor beta chain. A sort by CD45RO/CCR7/CD25/CD127/CD95/CD27 yielded CD4+ naive, central memory, regulatory and stem cell-like memory cells. The sample comes from a study of beta chain features in type 1 diabetes. Expressed TCRB transcripts were sequenced after all isolated RNA was converted to cDNA. Assay used: immunoSEQ multiplex PCR; TCRdb lists only in-frame clones, some missing. The table records about 290,000 clones, roughly 8% of them present only once. V was pared by 4 bases and J by 2 bases, with 6 bases of the junction left unmatched. This CDR3 is built from 15 residues. CDR1 and CDR2 (germline): SGHVS, FQNEAQ.

The clonotype comes from a young woman in good health. The V and J genes are TRBV7-8 and TRBJ1-1, with 8 positions matching TRBD1. The sequenced sample was central memory CD4+ T cells from blood. Here the CDR3 DNA reads TGTGCCAGCAGCTACTGGACAGGGAGAAACACTGAAGCTTTCTTT. Its translation is CASSYWTGRNTEAFF.